The source of this T cell receptor (beta chain) is a study of CD8 T cells in Susac syndrome. The overall study: Patients with Susac syndrome were, at the time of blood collection, therapy-naive, maintained on corticosteroids, or maintained on intravenous immunoglobulin alone.

The CDR3 is 14 residues long. Germline CDR1 reads DFQATT; CDR2 reads SNEGSKA (reference sequence). Trimming took 5 bases from V and 3 from J; bases not matched to a gene: 9. TCR beta sequencing covered blood CD8+ and CD4+ T cells. As judged by recently defined diagnostic criteria, patients with Susac syndrome had definite or probable disease. An input of roughly 0.5 to 1 ug of RNA was subjected to reverse transcription using random hexamers. TCRdb processed the immunoSEQ multiplex PCR reads anew with MiXCR; each CDR3 protein has one entry. This sample has approximately 150,000 distinct CDR3 sequences, with 95% found just once.

The source material was CD4+ T cells from PBMCs. This chain uses TRBV20-1 with TRBJ2-7, with 8 bases lining up with TRBD1. The TCR sequence derives from a human donor with Susac syndrome. The chain's CDR3 is CSASMTGDLYEQYF. The CDR3, as DNA: TGCAGTGCTTCAATGACAGGGGATCTCTACGAGCAGTACTTC.